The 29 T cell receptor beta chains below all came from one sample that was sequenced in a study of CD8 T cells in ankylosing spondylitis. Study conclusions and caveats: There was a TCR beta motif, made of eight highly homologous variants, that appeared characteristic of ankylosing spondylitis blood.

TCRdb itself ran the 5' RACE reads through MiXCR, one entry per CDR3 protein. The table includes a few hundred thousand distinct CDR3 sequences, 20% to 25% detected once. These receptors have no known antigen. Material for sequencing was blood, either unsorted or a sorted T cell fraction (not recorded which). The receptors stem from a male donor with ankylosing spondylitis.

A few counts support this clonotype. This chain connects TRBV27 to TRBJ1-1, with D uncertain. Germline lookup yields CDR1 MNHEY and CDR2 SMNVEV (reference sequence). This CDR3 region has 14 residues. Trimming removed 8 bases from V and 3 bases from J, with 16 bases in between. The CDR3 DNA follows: TGTGCCAGCGTTAAGGTTAGCGGTTACACTGAAGCTTTCTTT. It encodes CASVKVSGYTEAFF.

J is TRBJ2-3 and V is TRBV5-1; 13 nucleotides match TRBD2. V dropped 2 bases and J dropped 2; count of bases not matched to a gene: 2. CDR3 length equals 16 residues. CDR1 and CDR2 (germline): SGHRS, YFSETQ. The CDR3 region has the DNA TGCGCCAGCAGCTTCGGGACTAGCGGGGTCACAGATACGCAGTATTTT. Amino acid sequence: CASSFGTSGVTDTQYF.

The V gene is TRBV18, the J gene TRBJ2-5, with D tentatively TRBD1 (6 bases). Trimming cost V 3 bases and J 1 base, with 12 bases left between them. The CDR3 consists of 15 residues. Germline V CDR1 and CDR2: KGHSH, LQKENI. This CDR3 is CASSPNGQLQETQYF. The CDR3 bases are TGTGCCAGCTCACCGAACGGACAGCTCCAAGAGACCCAGTACTTC. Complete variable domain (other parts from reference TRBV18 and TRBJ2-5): NAGVMQNPRHLVRRRGQEARLRCSPMKGHSHVYWYRQLPEEGLKFMVYLQKENIIDESGMPKERFSAEFPKEGPSILRIQQVVRGDSAAYFCASSPNGQLQETQYFGPGTRLLVL.

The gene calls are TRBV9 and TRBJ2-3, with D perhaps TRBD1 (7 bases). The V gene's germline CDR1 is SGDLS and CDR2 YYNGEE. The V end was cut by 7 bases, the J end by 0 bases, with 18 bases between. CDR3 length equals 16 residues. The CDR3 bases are TGTGCCAGCGGATGGACTCAGGGGGGAAGCACAGATACGCAGTATTTT. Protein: CASGWTQGGSTDTQYF.

The CDR3: CSAGLAVISYNEQFF. CDR3 DNA sequence: TGCAGTGCGGGGCTAGCGGTTATCTCCTACAATGAGCAGTTCTTC. The chain links TRBV20-1 to TRBJ2-1, with TRBD2 matching 7 bases. The V segment lost 6 bases and the J segment 0 bases; nucleotides outside the gene matches: 8. The CDR3 sequence is 15 residues long. The V gene's germline CDR1 is DFQATT and CDR2 SNEGSKA (reference sequence).

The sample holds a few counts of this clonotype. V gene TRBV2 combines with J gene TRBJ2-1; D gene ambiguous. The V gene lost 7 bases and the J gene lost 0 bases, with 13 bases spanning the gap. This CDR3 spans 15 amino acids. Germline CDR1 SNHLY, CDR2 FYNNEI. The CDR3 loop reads CASNIGPLSYNEQFF. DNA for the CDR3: TGTGCCAGCAACATTGGGCCCCTCTCCTACAATGAGCAGTTCTTC.

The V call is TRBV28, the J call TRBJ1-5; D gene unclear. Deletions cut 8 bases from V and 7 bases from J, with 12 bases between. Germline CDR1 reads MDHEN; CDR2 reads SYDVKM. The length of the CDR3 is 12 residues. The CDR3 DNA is TGTGCCAGCGACCCGCGAGGACAGCCCCAGCATTTT. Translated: CASDPRGQPQHF.

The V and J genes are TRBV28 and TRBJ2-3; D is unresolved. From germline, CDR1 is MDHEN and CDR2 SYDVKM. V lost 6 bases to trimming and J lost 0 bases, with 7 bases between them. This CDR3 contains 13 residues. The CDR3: CASSHRSTDTQYF. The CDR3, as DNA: TGTGCCAGCAGCCATCGTAGCACAGATACGCAGTATTTT.

In DNA form, the CDR3 reads TGCGCCAGCAGCCAGGAAGTGGGACAGAATAATGAAAAACTGTTTTTT. It is translated as CASSQEVGQNNEKLFF. V gene TRBV4-3 combines with J gene TRBJ1-4; TRBD1 matches 7 bases. This CDR3 is built from 16 residues. The ends lost 3 bases at V and 4 bases at J; junction bases unmatched: 8. CDR1 and CDR2 from the germline V gene are LGHNA and YSLEER.

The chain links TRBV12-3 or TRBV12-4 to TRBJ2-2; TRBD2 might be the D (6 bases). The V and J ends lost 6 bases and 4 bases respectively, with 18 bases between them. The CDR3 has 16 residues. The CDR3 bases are TGTGCCAGCAGCCAAGCATCCAAACTAGCCACCGGGGAGCTGTTTTTT. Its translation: CASSQASKLATGELFF.

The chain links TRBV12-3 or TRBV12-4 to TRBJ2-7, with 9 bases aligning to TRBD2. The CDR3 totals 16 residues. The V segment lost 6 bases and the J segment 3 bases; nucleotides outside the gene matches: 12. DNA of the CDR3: TGTGCCAGCAGGAAGGTGTTAGCGGGAGCGGGCTACGAGCAGTACTTC. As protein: CASRKVLAGAGYEQYF.

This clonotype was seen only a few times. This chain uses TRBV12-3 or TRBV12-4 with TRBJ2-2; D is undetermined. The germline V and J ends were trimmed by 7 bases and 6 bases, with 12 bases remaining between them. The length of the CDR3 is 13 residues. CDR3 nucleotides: TGTGCCAGCACCGAGTGGGCCTCCGGGGAGCTGTTTTTT. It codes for CASTEWASGELFF.

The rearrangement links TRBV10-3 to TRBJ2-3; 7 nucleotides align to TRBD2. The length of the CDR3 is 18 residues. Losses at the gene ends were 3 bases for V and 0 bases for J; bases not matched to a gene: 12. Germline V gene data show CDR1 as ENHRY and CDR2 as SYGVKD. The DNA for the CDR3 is TGTGCCATCAGTGACCCGACTGGGCGGGGGATGAGCACAGATACGCAGTATTTT. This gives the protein CAISDPTGRGMSTDTQYF.

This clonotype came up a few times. In DNA, the CDR3 is TGTGCCAGCAGCAATGGGGGGAACACTGAAGCTTTCTTT. Translated, it gives CASSNGGNTEAFF. V and J are TRBV7-2 and TRBJ1-1, with D possibly matching TRBD1 (5 bases). V shed 5 bases and J shed 1 base, with 8 bases lying between them. This CDR3 spans 13 amino acids. Looked up from germline, CDR1 is SGHTA and CDR2 is FQGNSA.

The DNA of the CDR3 is TGTGCCAGTGACGTCGGGGGTGGCAATCAGCCCCAGCATTTT. Translating it yields CASDVGGGNQPQHF. This chain links TRBV19 with TRBJ1-5, with D possibly matching TRBD1 (5 bases). V lost 8 bases to trimming and J lost 2 bases, with 13 bases between them. Germline V CDR1 and CDR2: LNHDA, SQIVND (reference sequence). CDR3 size: 14 residues.

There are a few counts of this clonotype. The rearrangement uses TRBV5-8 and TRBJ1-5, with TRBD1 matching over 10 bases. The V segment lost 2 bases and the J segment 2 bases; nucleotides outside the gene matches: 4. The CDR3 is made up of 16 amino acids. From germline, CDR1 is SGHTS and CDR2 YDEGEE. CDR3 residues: CASSFGTGVRNQPQHF. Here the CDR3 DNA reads TGTGCCAGCAGCTTCGGGACAGGGGTGCGCAATCAGCCCCAGCATTTT.

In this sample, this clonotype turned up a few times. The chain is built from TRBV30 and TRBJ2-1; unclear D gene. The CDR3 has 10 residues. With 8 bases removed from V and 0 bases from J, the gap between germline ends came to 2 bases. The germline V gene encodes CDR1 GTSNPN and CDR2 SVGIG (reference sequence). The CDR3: CAGSYNEQFF. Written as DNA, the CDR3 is TGTGCCGGCTCCTACAATGAGCAGTTCTTC.

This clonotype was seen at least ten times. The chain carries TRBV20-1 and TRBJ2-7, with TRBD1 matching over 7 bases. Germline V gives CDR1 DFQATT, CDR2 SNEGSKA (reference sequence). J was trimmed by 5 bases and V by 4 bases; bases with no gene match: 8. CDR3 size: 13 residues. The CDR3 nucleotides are TGCAGTGCTAAGAGGGGGCGACCCGACGAGCAGTACTTC. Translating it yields CSAKRGRPDEQYF.

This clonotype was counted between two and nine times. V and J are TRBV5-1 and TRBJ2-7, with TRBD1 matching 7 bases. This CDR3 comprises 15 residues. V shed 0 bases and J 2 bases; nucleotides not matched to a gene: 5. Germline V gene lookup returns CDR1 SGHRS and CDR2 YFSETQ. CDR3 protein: CASSLGRTGTYEQYF. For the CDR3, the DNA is TGCGCCAGCAGCTTGGGGCGGACAGGAACCTACGAGCAGTACTTC.

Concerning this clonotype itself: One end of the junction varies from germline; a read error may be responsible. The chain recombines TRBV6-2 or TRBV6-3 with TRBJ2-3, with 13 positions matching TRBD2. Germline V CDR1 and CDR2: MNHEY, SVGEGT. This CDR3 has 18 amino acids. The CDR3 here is CACSYAGLAGDITDTQYF. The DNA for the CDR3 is TGTGCCTGCAGTTACGCAGGACTAGCGGGAGATATCACAGATACGCAGTATTTT.

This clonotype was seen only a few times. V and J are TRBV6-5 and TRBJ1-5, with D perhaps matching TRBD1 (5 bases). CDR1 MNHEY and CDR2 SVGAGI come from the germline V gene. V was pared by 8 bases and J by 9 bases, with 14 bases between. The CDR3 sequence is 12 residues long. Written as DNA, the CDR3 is TGTGCCAGCCGCTCAACGGGGGGGCCCCAGCATTTT. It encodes CASRSTGGPQHF.

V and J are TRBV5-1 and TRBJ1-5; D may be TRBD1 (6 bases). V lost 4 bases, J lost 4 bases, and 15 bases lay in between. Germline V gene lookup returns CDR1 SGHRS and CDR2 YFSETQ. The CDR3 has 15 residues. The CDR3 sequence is CASSLQGSINQPQHF. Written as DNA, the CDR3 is TGCGCCAGCAGCCTCCAGGGGAGCATAAATCAGCCCCAGCATTTT.

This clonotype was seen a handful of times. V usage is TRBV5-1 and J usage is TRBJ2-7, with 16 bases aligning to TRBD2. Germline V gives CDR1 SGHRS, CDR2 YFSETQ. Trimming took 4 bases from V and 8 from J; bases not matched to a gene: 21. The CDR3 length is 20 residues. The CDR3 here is CASSTSRGPGTSGRAAKQYF. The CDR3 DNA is TGCGCCAGCAGCACATCCCGTGGCCCTGGGACTAGCGGGAGGGCCGCAAAGCAGTACTTC.

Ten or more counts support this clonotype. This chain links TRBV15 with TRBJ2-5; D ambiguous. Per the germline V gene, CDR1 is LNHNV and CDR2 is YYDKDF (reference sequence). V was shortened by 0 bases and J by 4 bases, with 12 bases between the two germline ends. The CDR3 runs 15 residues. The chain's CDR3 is CATSRDIGPRETQYF. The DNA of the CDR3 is TGTGCCACCAGCAGAGATATCGGGCCCCGAGAGACCCAGTACTTC.

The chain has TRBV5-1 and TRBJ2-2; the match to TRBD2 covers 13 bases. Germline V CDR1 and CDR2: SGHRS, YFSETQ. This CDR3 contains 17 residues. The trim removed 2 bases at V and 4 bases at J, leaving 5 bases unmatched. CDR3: CASSFGTSGIGTGELFF. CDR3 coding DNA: TGCGCCAGCAGCTTCGGGACTAGCGGGATAGGCACCGGGGAGCTGTTTTTT.

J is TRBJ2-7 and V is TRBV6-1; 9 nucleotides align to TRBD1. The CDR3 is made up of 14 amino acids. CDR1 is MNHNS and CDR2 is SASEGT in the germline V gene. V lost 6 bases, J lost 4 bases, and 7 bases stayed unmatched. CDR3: CASRDRGGRYEQYF. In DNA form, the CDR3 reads TGTGCCAGCAGGGACAGGGGTGGAAGGTACGAGCAGTACTTC.

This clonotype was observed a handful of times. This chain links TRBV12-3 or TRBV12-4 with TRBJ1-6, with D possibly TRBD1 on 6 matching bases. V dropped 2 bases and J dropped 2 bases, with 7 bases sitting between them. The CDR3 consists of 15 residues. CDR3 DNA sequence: TGTGCCAGCAGTTTAAGGGACACCTATAATTCACCCCTCCACTTT. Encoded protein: CASSLRDTYNSPLHF.

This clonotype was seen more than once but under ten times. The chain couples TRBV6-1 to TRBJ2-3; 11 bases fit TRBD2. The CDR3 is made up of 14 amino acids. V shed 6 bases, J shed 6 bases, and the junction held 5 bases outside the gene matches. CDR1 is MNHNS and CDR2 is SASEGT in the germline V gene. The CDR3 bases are TGTGCCAGCAGCGCAGGACTAGCGGGCGATACGCAGTATTTT. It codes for CASSAGLAGDTQYF.

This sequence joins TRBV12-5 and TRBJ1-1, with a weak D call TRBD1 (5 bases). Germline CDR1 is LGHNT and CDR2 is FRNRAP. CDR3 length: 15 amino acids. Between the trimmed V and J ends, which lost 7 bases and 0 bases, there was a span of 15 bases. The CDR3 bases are TGTGCTAGTGCCGTGACAGCATCCATGAACACTGAAGCTTTCTTT. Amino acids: CASAVTASMNTEAFF. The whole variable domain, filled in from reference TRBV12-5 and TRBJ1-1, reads DARVTQTPRHKVTEMGQEVTMRCQPILGHNTVFWYRQTMMQGLELLAYFRNRAPLDDSGMPKDRFSAEMPDATLATLKIQPSEPRDSAVYFCASAVTASMNTEAFFGQGTRLTVV.